This is a list of T cell receptor beta chains from one sample in a study of T-cell memory formation after mild COVID-19. TCRdb reanalysed the 5' RACE reads using MiXCR and keeps one entry per CDR3 protein. The sample yields a few hundred thousand distinct CDR3 sequences, under 25% seen once. The sample consisted of PBMCs or a T cell subset sorted from them (not recorded which). The receptor source for this set is an adult woman who had mild COVID-19 (a few samples of this study predate the infection). Cell type and time point are not known. Both conserved end residues are trimmed from each CDR3. The order of the fields is V gene, CDR3 protein.

v_gene: TRBV14
CDR3aa: ASSQLIIAGGQNEQF

v_gene: TRBV20-1
CDR3aa: SAPATSGRPQY

v_gene: TRBV11-2
CDR3aa: ASSLGASGSPLH

v_gene: TRBV6-2/TRBV6-3
CDR3aa: ASSSQTRQPQH

v_gene: TRBV20-1
CDR3aa: SASRLAEAQY

v_gene: TRBV4-3
CDR3aa: ASSQDRRGSETQY

v_gene: TRBV20-1
CDR3aa: SVARTSASYEQY

v_gene: TRBV29-1
CDR3aa: SVDRDRVYNEQF

v_gene: TRBV11-1
CDR3aa: ASSLELATDTQY

v_gene: TRBV6-4
CDR3aa: ASSGDETKTQGPYGYT

v_gene: TRBV5-4
CDR3aa: ASSLGVGARETQY

v_gene: TRBV5-1
CDR3aa: ASSPDPDGRETQY

v_gene: TRBV7-9
CDR3aa: ASWRTVESEQF

v_gene: TRBV10-3
CDR3aa: AIGLAGNQETQY

v_gene: TRBV20-1
CDR3aa: SARDRASGKQETQY

v_gene: TRBV24-1
CDR3aa: ATSGGGSGANVLT

v_gene: TRBV5-1
CDR3aa: ASSQTGENIQY

v_gene: TRBV20-1
CDR3aa: SAPNERTGVLTDTQY

v_gene: TRBV29-1
CDR3aa: SVDAGGEDTQY

v_gene: TRBV11-2
CDR3aa: ASSLGSGKSWYGYT

v_gene: TRBV13
CDR3aa: ASSATTSTDTQY

v_gene: TRBV4-2
CDR3aa: ASSQEYQVNQPQH